This T cell receptor (beta chain) is drawn from a study of OX40 agonist ivuxolimab in advanced cancers. Turning to the study itself: Hepatocellular carcinoma, melanoma, renal cell or head and neck cancer occurred in dose-escalation patients. Study results and caveats: Expanded clones tended on average to be more numerous among CD8+ T cells than CD4+.

The V end was cut by 5 bases, the J end by 9 bases, with 16 bases between. The CDR3 totals 13 residues. Germline V gene sequence: CDR1 MDHEN, CDR2 SYDVKM. TCRdb keeps only in-frame clones here, not all; method: immunoSEQ multiplex PCR. The data contain 30,000 to 45,000 clones, about 81% of them singletons. About this clone itself: Its antigen is as yet unknown.

The V gene is TRBV28, the J gene TRBJ1-1, with D hard to call. Sequenced here: CD4+ or CD8+ T cells sorted from blood, sampled in a trial of the OX40 agonist ivuxolimab. The receptor comes from an adult with an advanced solid tumor such as melanoma, head and neck, liver or kidney cancer. This CDR3 reads CASSPHRPFQAFF. The DNA for the CDR3 is TGTGCCAGCAGTCCCCACCGACCATTTCAAGCTTTCTTT. The full variable domain, its missing parts supplied by reference TRBV28 and TRBJ1-1, is DVKVTQSSRYLVKRTGEKVFLECVQDMDHENMFWYRQDPGLGLRLIYFSYDVKMKEKGDIPEGYSVSREKKERFSLILESASTNQTSMYLCASSPHRPFQAFFGQGTRLTVV.